The present T cell receptor (beta chain) was sequenced within a study of graft-versus-host responses after intestinal transplantation. The wider study: Isolated intestinal, liver-intestinal, or multivisceral transplants had been given to the recipients.

Notes on this clone: Its target is unknown.

CDR1 and CDR2 (germline): SNHLY, FYNNEI. The ends were cut back, 2 bases at V and 5 bases at J, with 7 bases in the middle. The CDR3 totals 13 residues. Whole-study results and caveats: Some patients had graft-donor T cell macrochimerism, and their allografts showed high graft-versus-host to host-versus-graft clonal ratios. Early post-transplant declines in HvG were associated with peak levels of circulating GvH clones.

The table came from immunoSEQ multiplex PCR; TCRdb's copy has only in-frame clones and leaves some out. Of approximately 100,000 clones listed, roughly 93% are singletons. This chain joins TRBV2 and TRBJ1-3; D not resolved. The clonotype originates from a human donor who received an intestinal transplant. Sequencing used unstimulated CD8+ T cells sorted from spleen or lymph node cells, obtained before intestinal transplant. The CDR3 protein is CASSERGRNTIYF. In DNA form, the CDR3 reads TGTGCCAGCAGTGAACGGGGAAGAAACACCATATATTTT. Together with reference TRBV2 and TRBJ1-3, the CDR3 gives the full variable domain: EPEVTQTPSHQVTQMGQEVILRCVPISNHLYFYWYRQILGQKVEFLVSFYNNEISEKSEIFDDQFSVERPDGSNFTLKIRSTKLEDSAMYFCASSERGRNTIYFGEGSWLTVV.